This T cell receptor beta chain is from a study of post-analysis software for immune sequencing data. About the study: Recorded subtypes: relapsing-remitting, secondary progressive, progressive-relapsing; some patients unannotated.

The TCR beta cDNA libraries contained unique molecular identifiers. T cells numbering 1 to 10 million yielded cDNA molecules that totaled approximately 500,000. TCRdb re-derived calls from the PCR reads in MiXCR, one entry per CDR3 protein. There are fewer than 700,000 distinct CDR3 sequences in the sample; roughly 40% occur only once, and 1.5% to 2% lies in the top ten. Regarding the study as a whole: Same-batch samples co-clustered strongly by F measure. Among multiple sclerosis patients, normalized Chao1 diversity was significantly below that of controls. About 5 TRBV segments were more frequent in patients than controls; TRBV5-6, TRBV5-1 and TRBV20-1 belonged to this group.

The CDR3 is 14 residues long. The ends lost 8 bases at V and 4 bases at J; junction bases unmatched: 8. A remark on this clonotype: The antigen remains undetermined.

The J gene is TRBJ2-1, the V gene TRBV12-3 or TRBV12-4; 7 nucleotides agree with TRBD1. Material: blood. The source is a girl between 10 and 17 years old with multiple sclerosis. The CDR3 sequence is CASARDSDYNEQFF. Written as DNA, the CDR3 is TGTGCCAGCGCCAGGGACAGTGATTACAATGAGCAGTTCTTC.